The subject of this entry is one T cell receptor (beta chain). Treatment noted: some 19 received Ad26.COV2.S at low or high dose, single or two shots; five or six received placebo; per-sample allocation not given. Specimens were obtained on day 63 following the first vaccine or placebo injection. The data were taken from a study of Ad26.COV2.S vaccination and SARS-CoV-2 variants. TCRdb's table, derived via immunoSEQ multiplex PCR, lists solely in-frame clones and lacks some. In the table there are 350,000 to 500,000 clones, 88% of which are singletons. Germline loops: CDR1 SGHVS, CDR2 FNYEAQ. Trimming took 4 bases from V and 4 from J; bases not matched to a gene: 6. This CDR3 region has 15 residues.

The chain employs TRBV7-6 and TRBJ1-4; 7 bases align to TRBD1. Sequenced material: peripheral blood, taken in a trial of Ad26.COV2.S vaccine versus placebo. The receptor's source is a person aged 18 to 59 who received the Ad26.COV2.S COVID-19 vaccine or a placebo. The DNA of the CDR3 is TGTGCCAGCAGCTCGACAGGGTCCTTTAATGAAAAACTGTTTTTT. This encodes CASSSTGSFNEKLFF.